Below, 32 T cell receptor beta chains from the same sample are listed, as sequenced in a study of vaccination effects on CD4 cells after COVID-19. Profiling relied on immunoSEQ multiplex PCR, and the TCRdb table lists in-frame clones only, not all of them. The profile covers around 81,000 clones, with under 85% appearing a single time and about 1.2% taken by the ten largest. Before any sequencing was done, the ViraFEST assay used viral peptide pools to expand antigen-specific CD4+ T cells. Following 10 days of culture, CD4+ T cells were isolated. Either the mRNA-1273 or the BNT162b2 vaccine was given to participants as two doses. The antigens these receptors bind are not known. Material: CD4+ T cells from PBMCs cultured with HCoV-OC43 spike peptides, obtained after COVID-19 vaccination. The sample's subset: HCoV-OC43 spike overlapping peptide pool stimulation. The receptors originated from a human donor who received a COVID-19 vaccine.

V gene TRBV19 combines with J gene TRBJ1-3; D not resolved. CDR1 is LNHDA and CDR2 is SQIVND in the germline V gene (reference sequence). This CDR3 has 12 residues. Trimming took off 6 bases at V and 7 bases at J, with 10 bases between the two ends. The CDR3: CASRSDLNTIYF. CDR3 coding DNA: TGTGCCAGTAGGAGCGACTTGAACACCATATATTTT.

The chain employs TRBV7-9 and TRBJ1-6, with D perhaps TRBD1 (5 bases). Germline V gene sequence: CDR1 SEHNR, CDR2 FQNEAQ (reference sequence). The CDR3 extends over 14 amino acids. V lost 3 bases and J 7 bases, leaving 10 bases between the germline ends. Written as DNA, the CDR3 is TGTGCCAGCAGCTTTTCGGGGGACAATTCACCCCTCCACTTT. As protein: CASSFSGDNSPLHF.

A single count supports this clone. The J gene is TRBJ1-2, the V gene TRBV19; D gene ambiguous. Trimming removed 3 bases from V and 4 bases from J, with 12 bases in between. The CDR3 spans 14 residues. Germline loops: CDR1 LNHDA, CDR2 SQIVND (reference sequence). CDR3 sequence: CASSIEEERYGYTF. CDR3 bases: TGTGCCAGTAGTATCGAGGAGGAGCGCTATGGCTACACCTTC. Complete variable domain (other parts from reference TRBV19 and TRBJ1-2): DGGITQSPKYLFRKEGQNVTLSCEQNLNHDAMYWYRQDPGQGLRLIYYSQIVNDFQKGDIAEGYSVSREKKESFPLTVTSAQKNPTAFYLCASSIEEERYGYTFGSGTRLTVV.

This chain uses TRBV5-6 with TRBJ1-5, with unresolved D. This CDR3 comprises 12 residues. V was shortened by 3 bases and J by 5 bases, with 6 bases between the two germline ends. Germline V CDR1 and CDR2: SGHDT, YYEEEE. The CDR3 sequence: CASSSRDQPQHF. In nucleotides, the CDR3 is TGTGCCAGCAGCTCACGAGATCAGCCCCAGCATTTT.

V gene TRBV5-1 combines with J gene TRBJ1-2; TRBD1 agrees at 7 bases. This CDR3 is built from 13 residues. The V gene's germline CDR1 is SGHRS and CDR2 YFSETQ. After removal of 0 bases from V and 8 bases from J, the junction contained 4 bases not matched to a gene. Here the CDR3 reads CASSLGQGVGYTF. In nucleotides, the CDR3 is TGCGCCAGCAGCTTGGGACAGGGCGTCGGCTACACCTTC.

The gene calls are TRBV10-3 and TRBJ1-5; perhaps TRBD1 as D (5 bases). CDR3 length equals 13 residues. Trimming pared 8 bases from V and 2 bases from J, leaving 10 bases between. From germline, CDR1 is ENHRY and CDR2 SYGVKD. The CDR3 DNA follows: TGTGCCATCGCGGGGGAACGCAATCAGCCCCAGCATTTT. Translating it yields CAIAGERNQPQHF.

This clone was found once. V gene TRBV19 combines with J gene TRBJ1-2; possibly TRBD1 for D (5 bases). V was cut by 3 bases and J by 8 bases, with 13 bases left in between. Germline assignment: CDR1 LNHDA and CDR2 SQIVND (reference sequence). CDR3 length equals 13 residues. The CDR3 protein is CASSIGQGSGYTF. In DNA, the CDR3 is TGTGCCAGTAGTATCGGGCAGGGCTCAGGCTACACCTTC.

A single count supports this clone. The rearrangement uses TRBV20-1 and TRBJ1-5; D remains ambiguous. The CDR3 consists of 14 residues. With 3 bases removed from V and 2 bases from J, the gap between germline ends came to 11 bases. From germline, CDR1 is DFQATT and CDR2 SNEGSKA (reference sequence). CDR3 protein: CSASTVSGNQPQHF. The CDR3 nucleotides read TGCAGTGCTAGTACCGTGTCAGGCAATCAGCCCCAGCATTTT.

This clone appeared a single time. V usage is TRBV3-1 (or the pseudogene TRBV3-2) and J usage is TRBJ2-2, with D possibly TRBD2 on 6 matching bases. This CDR3 region has 14 residues. V was shortened by 4 bases and J by 7 bases, with 13 bases between the two germline ends. Germline loops: CDR1 LGHDT, CDR2 YNNKEL (reference sequence). CDR3 bases: TGTGCCAGCAGCCGCTCGGAGGGAGACGGGGAGCTGTTTTTT. As protein: CASSRSEGDGELFF.

V usage is TRBV7-2 and J usage is TRBJ1-6; the D is unclear. With 5 bases removed from V and 10 bases from J, the gap between germline ends came to 15 bases. CDR1 SGHTA and CDR2 FQGNSA come from the germline V gene. This CDR3 spans 14 amino acids. This CDR3 reads CASSQRWGESPLHF. The CDR3 DNA reads as TGTGCCAGCAGCCAACGCTGGGGAGAATCACCCCTCCACTTT.

This clone was observed a few times. V usage is TRBV6-5 and J usage is TRBJ1-6; D is ambiguous. The CDR3 runs 12 residues. Trimming took 3 bases from V and 10 from J, leaving 7 bases between them. Germline V gene data show CDR1 as MNHEY and CDR2 as SVGAGI. CDR3 protein: CASSYGKSPLHF. The CDR3 nucleotides read TGTGCCAGCAGTTATGGCAAGTCACCCCTCCACTTT.

V usage is TRBV6-5 and J usage is TRBJ2-2; either TRBD1 or TRBD2 may fit D (5 bases each). In germline, CDR1 is MNHEY, CDR2 SVGAGI. This CDR3 comprises 16 residues. V gave up 2 bases and J gave up 4 bases, with 14 bases separating them. CDR3 region: CASSYRRGAGTGELFF. CDR3 DNA: TGTGCCAGCAGTTACCGCCGAGGGGCGGGCACCGGGGAGCTGTTTTTT.

V is TRBV6-5 and J is TRBJ1-1; a possible D gene is TRBD1 (6 bases). V lost 6 bases and J 1 base, leaving 12 bases between the germline ends. Germline V gene sequence: CDR1 MNHEY, CDR2 SVGAGI. This CDR3 has 14 residues. The CDR3 loop is CASSHSRGNTEAFF. In DNA, the CDR3 is TGTGCCAGCAGCCATTCCAGGGGGAACACTGAAGCTTTCTTT.

The V and J genes are TRBV30 and TRBJ1-6; TRBD1 matches 7 bases. Germline V lookup: CDR1 GTSNPN, CDR2 SVGIG (reference sequence). The CDR3 length is 14 residues. V was clipped by 4 bases and J by 2 bases; unmatched bases: 2. The CDR3, as DNA: TGTGCCTGGACCGACAGGGCCTATAATTCACCCCTCCACTTT. This codes for CAWTDRAYNSPLHF.

The chain uses TRBV18 and TRBJ1-2; the D gene is possibly TRBD1 (6 bases). The length of the CDR3 is 14 residues. Germline V gene data show CDR1 as KGHSH and CDR2 as LQKENI. V was shortened by 6 bases and J by 0 bases, with 11 bases between the two germline ends. Written as DNA, the CDR3 is TGTGCCAGCTCTGGGGGGGCCTCTAACTATGGCTACACCTTC. Translated: CASSGGASNYGYTF. The entire variable domain, with the rest obtained from reference TRBV18 and TRBJ1-2, is as follows: NAGVMQNPRHLVRRRGQEARLRCSPMKGHSHVYWYRQLPEEGLKFMVYLQKENIIDESGMPKERFSAEFPKEGPSILRIQQVVRGDSAAYFCASSGGASNYGYTFGSGTRLTVV.

The chain has TRBV28 and TRBJ2-7; no clear D gene. Trimming removed 2 bases from V and 4 bases from J, with 12 bases in between. The CDR3 has 14 amino acids. Looked up from germline, CDR1 is MDHEN and CDR2 is SYDVKM. The CDR3 loop is CASSLIGQEYEQYV. As DNA, the CDR3 is TGTGCCAGCAGTTTAATAGGTCAAGAGTACGAGCAGTACGTC.

This chain links TRBV13 with TRBJ2-2; D is unclear. The ends were cut back, 3 bases at V and 1 base at J, with 6 bases in the middle. In germline, CDR1 is PRHDT, CDR2 FYEKMQ (reference sequence). This CDR3 comprises 14 residues. CDR3 in DNA: TGTGCCAGCAGCTTGTCCGGGAACACCGGGGAGCTGTTTTTT. Its protein product is CASSLSGNTGELFF.

This sequence joins TRBV7-2 and TRBJ2-5, with a possible D match to TRBD1 (6 bases). Trimming pared 5 bases from V and 5 bases from J, leaving 18 bases between. The CDR3 spans 15 residues. Germline V gene lookup returns CDR1 SGHTA and CDR2 FQGNSA. In nucleotides, the CDR3 is TGTGCCAGCAGCCCTCAACAGGGAGTGGGCGAGACCCAGTACTTC. It is translated as CASSPQQGVGETQYF.

This clone has a single count. The chain combines TRBV6-5 with TRBJ2-3; the D is unclear. Trimming took off 5 bases at V and 6 bases at J, with 6 bases between the two ends. There are 11 residues in the CDR3. Germline-derived CDR1 and CDR2 are MNHEY and SVGAGI. CDR3 residues: CASSIRDTQYF. The CDR3 region has the DNA TGTGCCAGCAGTATAAGGGATACGCAGTATTTT.

CDR3 DNA sequence: TGCGCCAGCAGCTTAAGACAGGGATCCCAGCCCCAGCATTTT. Protein: CASSLRQGSQPQHF. The rearrangement uses TRBV5-1 and TRBJ1-5; 7 nucleotides line up with TRBD1. The CDR3 length is 14 residues. Germline CDR1 is SGHRS and CDR2 is YFSETQ. Trimming removed 2 bases from V and 7 bases from J; junction bases left unmatched: 6.

This clone occurred a few times. CDR3 DNA: TGTGCCAGCAGCTCCAGGGGTTATGGCTACACCTTC. Translated: CASSSRGYGYTF. This chain links TRBV5-4 with TRBJ1-2, with a weak D call TRBD1 (6 bases). CDR3 size: 12 residues. The ends were cut back, 3 bases at V and 5 bases at J, with 8 bases in the middle. The germline V gene encodes CDR1 SGHNT and CDR2 YYREEE (reference sequence).

This chain uses TRBV9 with TRBJ2-1; D may be TRBD2 (6 bases). The CDR3 has 15 amino acids. V dropped 1 base and J dropped 5 bases, with 13 bases sitting between them. Germline V gene lookup returns CDR1 SGDLS and CDR2 YYNGEE. In nucleotides, the CDR3 is TGTGCCAGCAGCGTATTAGGAGGGAATAACAATGAGCAGTTCTTC. Amino acid sequence: CASSVLGGNNNEQFF. Full variable domain (missing parts from reference TRBV9 and TRBJ2-1): DSGVTQTPKHLITATGQRVTLRCSPRSGDLSVYWYQQSLDQGLQFLIQYYNGEERAKGNILERFSAQQFPDLHSELNLSSLELGDSALYFCASSVLGGNNNEQFFGPGTRLTVL.

V usage is TRBV15 and J usage is TRBJ1-3; 8 positions agree with TRBD1. CDR3 length: 15 residues. The V segment lost 3 bases and the J segment 0 bases; nucleotides outside the gene matches: 1. Germline loops: CDR1 LNHNV, CDR2 YYDKDF (reference sequence). CDR3 nucleotides: TGTGCCACCAGCAGGGGACAGGTCTCTGGAAACACCATATATTTT. Its translation: CATSRGQVSGNTIYF.

The DNA for the CDR3 is TGTGCCAGCAGCTTAACAGGCCTCAATCAGCCCCAGCATTTT. Encoded protein: CASSLTGLNQPQHF. J is TRBJ1-5 and V is TRBV7-2, with D possibly being TRBD1 (5 bases). The CDR3 covers 14 residues. The germline CDR1 and CDR2 sequences are SGHTA and FQGNSA. V lost 2 bases and J 3 bases, leaving 8 bases between the germline ends.

The chain recombines TRBV6-5 with TRBJ2-4; unclear D gene. The CDR3 has 14 amino acids. Trimming took 6 bases from V and 0 from J, leaving 9 bases between them. CDR1 is MNHEY and CDR2 is SVGAGI in the germline V gene. CDR3 nucleotides: TGTGCCAGCAGGGCGACTCTAGCCAAAAACATTCAGTACTTC. Residues: CASRATLAKNIQYF.

The rearrangement joins TRBV4-1 to TRBJ2-5, with D possibly called TRBD1 or TRBD2 (6 bases each). In germline, CDR1 is MGHRA, CDR2 YSYEKL. V lost 4 bases and J lost 4, with 13 bases in between. This CDR3 has 14 residues. As DNA, the CDR3 is TGCGCCAGCAGCCTTCCGGGGGCCGGAGAGACCCAGTACTTC. Translating gives CASSLPGAGETQYF.

This clone has a handful of counts. This chain joins TRBV24-1 and TRBJ2-1; 12 bases line up with TRBD1. The V segment lost 4 bases and the J segment 6 bases; nucleotides outside the gene matches: 6. This CDR3 has 16 residues. Germline-derived CDR1 and CDR2 are KGHDR and SFDVKD. Here the CDR3 reads CATSEPGTGGRNEQFF. CDR3 DNA sequence: TGTGCCACCAGTGAGCCCGGGACAGGGGGCCGCAATGAGCAGTTCTTC.

This clone occurred a few times. The chain recombines TRBV9 with TRBJ2-3, with D possibly TRBD2 on 6 matching bases. V lost 2 bases to trimming and J lost 6 bases, with 16 bases between them. The CDR3 totals 15 residues. CDR1 and CDR2 from the germline V gene are SGDLS and YYNGEE. CDR3 coding DNA: TGTGCCAGCAGCGTCAAATCGGGACTCCGTGATACGCAGTATTTT. This sequence encodes CASSVKSGLRDTQYF. The complete variable domain, with remaining parts taken from reference TRBV9 and TRBJ2-3, reads DSGVTQTPKHLITATGQRVTLRCSPRSGDLSVYWYQQSLDQGLQFLIQYYNGEERAKGNILERFSAQQFPDLHSELNLSSLELGDSALYFCASSVKSGLRDTQYFGPGTRLTVL.

In its sample, this clone was seen once. The chain uses TRBV4-1 and TRBJ1-6; D perhaps matches TRBD1 (5 bases). The CDR3 runs to 14 residues. Trimming left V 3 bases short and J 7 bases short, with 10 bases between. Germline CDR1 is MGHRA and CDR2 is YSYEKL. This CDR3 reads CASSQGGGNSPLHF. Written as DNA, the CDR3 is TGCGCCAGCAGCCAGGGCGGGGGAAATTCACCCCTCCACTTT.

This rearrangement joins TRBV12-5 to TRBJ1-5, with unresolved D. The CDR3 runs 13 residues. V gave up 3 bases and J gave up 0 bases, with 3 bases separating them. The germline CDR1 and CDR2 sequences are LGHNT and FRNRAP. The CDR3 sequence is CASGFSSNQPQHF. In DNA form, the CDR3 reads TGTGCTAGTGGTTTCTCTAGCAATCAGCCCCAGCATTTT.

V and J are TRBV10-2 and TRBJ1-5; TRBD1 matches at 8 bases. This CDR3 has 13 amino acids. CDR1 WSHSY and CDR2 SAAADI come from the germline V gene. The V and J ends lost 9 bases and 2 bases, in that order; junction bases with no gene match: 3. The CDR3 DNA reads as TGCGCCAGTGAGGACAGGGGCAATCAGCCCCAGCATTTT. Its protein is CASEDRGNQPQHF.

The V gene is TRBV7-2, the J gene TRBJ2-6; no firm D call. V lost 3 bases and J lost 1, with 13 bases in between. The germline gives CDR1 SGHTA, CDR2 FQGNSA. This CDR3 comprises 17 residues. CDR3 nucleotides: TGTGCCAGCAGCTTCACGGACCTTTCTTCTGGGGCCAACGTCCTGACTTTC. Protein sequence: CASSFTDLSSGANVLTF. The full variable domain, completed using reference TRBV7-2 and TRBJ2-6, is GAGVSQSPSNKVTEKGKDVELRCDPISGHTALYWYRQSLGQGLEFLIYFQGNSAPDKSGLPSDRFSAERTGGSVSTLTIQRTQQEDSAVYLCASSFTDLSSGANVLTFGAGSRLTVL.